Below are 25 T cell receptor beta chains sequenced from a single sample in a study of memory CD4+ T cells and cytomegalovirus serostatus (dated by TCRdb to the late 2010s). Library preparation used the immunoSEQ multiplex PCR assay. TCRdb obtained this table from immuneACCESS and retained in-frame rearrangements with V and J assigned. These tables miss some clones; where compared with another copy, unresolved V genes account for less than half of the shortfall, and the remainder is unexplained. The sample profile shows over 35,000 clones; about three quarters of them were found once. In total, the top ten clones hold 0.7% to 0.8% of the sample. Single viable CD3+CD4+CD8-CD45RO+ cells were sorted as memory CD4+ T cells on a FACSAria II. Source material: memory CD4+ T cells from blood. The receptors shown here come from an adult in good health and CMV-seronegative.

In this sample, this clone turned up a few times. V usage is TRBV27 and J usage is TRBJ2-1; 7 bases agree with TRBD1. Germline V gene lookup returns CDR1 MNHEY and CDR2 SMNVEV (reference sequence). V shed 6 bases, J shed 7 bases, and the junction held 6 bases outside the gene matches. The CDR3 covers 13 residues. CDR3 coding DNA: TGTGCCAGCAGCGGAAACAGGGGAAATGAGCAGTTCTTC. It is translated as CASSGNRGNEQFF.

The chain is built from TRBV15 and TRBJ2-3, with D possibly matching TRBD2 (6 bases). Trimming removed 0 bases from V and 1 base from J, with 11 bases in between. Germline V gives CDR1 LNHNV, CDR2 YYDKDF (reference sequence). The CDR3 length is 16 residues. The CDR3 sequence is CATSRDIAEGTDTQYF. The CDR3 DNA sequence: TGTGCCACCAGCAGAGATATAGCGGAGGGCACAGATACGCAGTATTTT.

The chain has TRBV7-8 and TRBJ1-1; tentative D call: TRBD1 (5 bases). The V end was cut by 5 bases, the J end by 0 bases, with 16 bases between. The CDR3 is 16 residues long. Per germline, CDR1 SGHVS and CDR2 FQNEAQ. The CDR3 DNA sequence: TGTGCCAGCAGCCAATGGGGCCGGGGAATGAACACTGAAGCTTTCTTT. It specifies CASSQWGRGMNTEAFF.

V usage is TRBV7-2 and J usage is TRBJ2-7; 9 bases match TRBD2. Germline V CDR1 and CDR2: SGHTA, FQGNSA. V lost 1 base to trimming and J lost 3 bases; unmatched junction nucleotides: 4. CDR3 length: 15 amino acids. The CDR3 reads CASSLGGSGSYEQYF. The CDR3 DNA reads TGTGCCAGCAGCTTAGGCGGTAGCGGGAGCTACGAGCAGTACTTC.

This clone was detected a few times. V usage is TRBV30 and J usage is TRBJ2-1; possibly TRBD1 for D (6 bases). CDR3 length: 14 residues. Germline lookup yields CDR1 GTSNPN and CDR2 SVGIG (reference sequence). Trimming left V 2 bases short and J 2 bases short, with 10 bases between. CDR3 in DNA: TGTGCCTGGAGTCCAGGGGATCCCTACAATGAGCAGTTCTTC. It yields the protein CAWSPGDPYNEQFF.

The V call is TRBV7-2, the J call TRBJ1-5; D is unclear. Trimming removed 2 bases at V and 6 bases at J, with 14 bases between. Germline V gives CDR1 SGHTA, CDR2 FQGNSA. The CDR3 has 15 residues. Here the CDR3 DNA reads TGTGCCAGCAGCTTATGGCTCTCCGAGGGTCAGCCCCAGCATTTT. Translated: CASSLWLSEGQPQHF.

The CDR3, as DNA: TGTGCCAGCAGTGAAAACCTACAGGGAAAACTGTTTTTT. Protein: CASSENLQGKLFF. The rearrangement links TRBV6-1 to TRBJ1-4, with D maybe TRBD1 (6 bases). Germline CDR1 MNHNS, CDR2 SASEGT. V gave up 2 bases and J gave up 10 bases, with 11 bases separating them. This CDR3 region has 13 residues.

The chain couples TRBV2 to TRBJ2-5; possibly TRBD1 for D (5 bases). V lost 6 bases and J 1 base, leaving 12 bases between the germline ends. Germline CDR1 SNHLY, CDR2 FYNNEI. The CDR3 sequence is 14 residues long. This chain's CDR3 is CASRDGQVQETQYF. As DNA, the CDR3 is TGTGCCAGCAGGGACGGACAAGTCCAAGAGACCCAGTACTTC.

About this clone itself: This specimen includes other DNA sequences encoding the same CDR3. This chain links TRBV30 with TRBJ2-5, with unresolved D. Germline V gives CDR1 GTSNPN, CDR2 SVGIG (reference sequence). The CDR3 runs to 11 residues. Trimming took off 0 bases at V and 7 bases at J, with 6 bases between the two ends. CDR3 sequence reads: CAWSVLGTQYF. The CDR3 nucleotides read TGTGCCTGGAGTGTACTGGGGACCCAGTACTTC.

This clone appeared a few times. The genes are TRBV2 and TRBJ1-6, with 10 bases fitting TRBD1. The junction had 3 bases not matched to a gene; V was cut back by 5 bases and J by 8 bases. CDR3 length: 14 residues. The germline V gene has CDR1 SNHLY and CDR2 FYNNEI. The CDR3 bases are TGTGCCAGCAGTTCGGACAGGGGGTATTCACCCCTCCACTTT. The encoded protein is CASSSDRGYSPLHF. Using reference TRBV2 and TRBJ1-6 for the parts outside the CDR3, the full variable domain is EPEVTQTPSHQVTQMGQEVILRCVPISNHLYFYWYRQILGQKVEFLVSFYNNEISEKSEIFDDQFSVERPDGSNFTLKIRSTKLEDSAMYFCASSSDRGYSPLHFGNGTRLTVT.

The chain recombines TRBV2 with TRBJ1-5; 8 bases are shared with TRBD1. V shed 4 bases, J shed 9 bases, and the junction held 8 bases outside the gene matches. The germline gives CDR1 SNHLY, CDR2 FYNNEI. This CDR3 has 14 amino acids. In nucleotides, the CDR3 is TGTGCCAGCAGTGGACAGGGGATCGGGAGGCCCCAGCATTTT. Protein product: CASSGQGIGRPQHF.

The genes are TRBV4-1 and TRBJ1-2, with 9 bases lining up with TRBD1. Germline V CDR1 and CDR2: MGHRA, YSYEKL. The CDR3 runs 20 residues. Germline trimming cut 4 bases from V and 6 bases from J; bases unmatched to any gene: 24. The CDR3 DNA is TGCGCCAGCAGCCCTAAGACCGGGACAGGGAATATAGGGGCTATCGATGGCTACACCTTC. Translated, it gives CASSPKTGTGNIGAIDGYTF.

The rearrangement joins TRBV4-1 to TRBJ1-6; 9 nucleotides align to TRBD1. This CDR3 has 14 amino acids. V trimming: 3 bases; J trimming: 10 bases; junction bases outside the gene matches: 4. Germline CDR1 MGHRA, CDR2 YSYEKL. CDR3 in amino acids: CASSHLTGGSPLHF. CDR3 DNA sequence: TGCGCCAGCAGCCACCTGACAGGGGGATCACCCCTCCACTTT.

J is TRBJ1-1 and V is TRBV30; D gene unclear. The CDR3 extends over 13 amino acids. V was shortened by 2 bases and J by 6 bases, with 13 bases between the two germline ends. Germline lookup yields CDR1 GTSNPN and CDR2 SVGIG (reference sequence). The CDR3 sequence: CAWSPGRKAEAFF. The CDR3 DNA sequence: TGTGCCTGGAGTCCTGGGAGGAAGGCTGAAGCTTTCTTT. Supplemented by reference TRBV30 and TRBJ1-1, the full variable domain reads SQTIHQWPATLVQPVGSPLSLECTVEGTSNPNLYWYRQAAGRGLQLLFYSVGIGQISSEVPQNLSASRPQDRQFILSSKKLLLSDSGFYLCAWSPGRKAEAFFGQGTRLTVV.

V is TRBV25-1 and J is TRBJ2-2; 8 bases map to TRBD2. The length of the CDR3 is 13 residues. V lost 8 bases to trimming and J lost 6 bases; unmatched junction nucleotides: 5. From germline, CDR1 is MGHDK and CDR2 SYGVNS. The CDR3 DNA follows: TGTGCCAGCGGTCGGGGGGGATCCGGGGAGCTGTTTTTT. It yields the protein CASGRGGSGELFF.

The rearrangement joins TRBV25-1 to TRBJ2-2; TRBD2 agrees at 9 bases. V lost 3 bases and J lost 4; bases outside the gene matches: 6. Germline V gene lookup returns CDR1 MGHDK and CDR2 SYGVNS. This CDR3 has 16 amino acids. CDR3 nucleotides: TGTGCCAGCAGTGAGCCAGCGGGGGGCCCCACCGGGGAGCTGTTTTTT. Translated, it gives CASSEPAGGPTGELFF.

This clone has more than one count but fewer than ten. The gene calls are TRBV10-3 and TRBJ1-1; 10 bases align to TRBD1. CDR1 ENHRY and CDR2 SYGVKD come from the germline V gene. The CDR3 extends over 14 amino acids. V was pared by 10 bases and J by 4 bases, with 9 bases of the junction left unmatched. CDR3 coding DNA: TGTGCCACCACTGGGGGACAGGGGTTCACTGAAGCTTTCTTT. Amino acid sequence: CATTGGQGFTEAFF.

The chain couples TRBV7-2 to TRBJ1-5, with 8 positions matching TRBD1. V shed 3 bases and J 3 bases; nucleotides not matched to a gene: 7. CDR1 is SGHTA and CDR2 is FQGNSA in the germline V gene. The CDR3 is 16 residues long. CDR3 sequence reads: CASSFWGTGNNQPQHF. CDR3 in DNA: TGTGCCAGCAGCTTTTGGGGGACAGGAAACAATCAGCCCCAGCATTTT.

This rearrangement joins TRBV5-1 to TRBJ1-5; D ambiguous. This CDR3 region has 15 residues. V lost 4 bases to trimming and J lost 0 bases, with 11 bases between them. Germline CDR1 is SGHRS and CDR2 is YFSETQ. CDR3: CASSEDGDSNQPQHF. In DNA, the CDR3 is TGCGCCAGCAGCGAGGACGGGGATAGCAATCAGCCCCAGCATTTT.

The rearrangement links TRBV4-2 to TRBJ1-4; 7 positions agree with TRBD1. Per the germline V gene, CDR1 is LGHNA and CDR2 is YNFKEQ. The length of the CDR3 is 15 residues. V was pared by 5 bases and J by 6 bases, with 9 bases of the junction left unmatched. The CDR3 spells CASSTRAGQYEKLFF. CDR3 sequence (DNA): TGTGCCAGCAGCACAAGAGCGGGACAGTATGAAAAACTGTTTTTT.

This clone was counted only a few times. The V and J genes are TRBV5-1 and TRBJ2-2; D not resolved. The CDR3 has 15 residues. V lost 0 bases to trimming and J lost 7 bases, with 13 bases between them. CDR1 and CDR2 from the germline V gene are SGHRS and YFSETQ. For the CDR3, the DNA is TGCGCCAGCAGCTTGGGGACCTCCCACGGCGGGGAGCTGTTTTTT. The encoded protein is CASSLGTSHGGELFF.

The chain carries TRBV7-9 and TRBJ2-7; 9 nucleotides match TRBD2. This CDR3 is built from 16 residues. Trimming removed 1 base from V and 6 bases from J; junction bases left unmatched: 10. Looked up from germline, CDR1 is SEHNR and CDR2 is FQNEAQ (reference sequence). CDR3 nucleotides: TGTGCCAGCAGCTTAGGGTTAGGCGGGGGGGCCGGCGAGCAGTACTTC. It codes for CASSLGLGGGAGEQYF.

The chain carries TRBV7-9 and TRBJ1-1; D uncertain. Trimming took 5 bases from V and 6 from J, leaving 13 bases between them. The CDR3 length is 13 residues. The V gene's germline CDR1 is SEHNR and CDR2 FQNEAQ (reference sequence). The CDR3 DNA sequence: TGTGCCAGCAGCCCGTACATCACCGCTGAAGCTTTCTTT. Translating it yields CASSPYITAEAFF.

This chain links TRBV2 with TRBJ2-3; 7 bases match TRBD2. This CDR3 spans 15 amino acids. Germline values: CDR1 SNHLY, CDR2 FYNNEI. V was clipped by 7 bases and J by 2 bases; unmatched bases: 9. The CDR3 loop is CASKPAGLNTDTQYF. Here the CDR3 DNA reads TGTGCCAGCAAACCAGCGGGACTAAACACAGATACGCAGTATTTT.

The chain is built from TRBV20-1 and TRBJ2-7; D gene uncertain. Trimming cost V 3 bases and J 1 base, with 4 bases left between them. The CDR3 totals 11 residues. Germline CDR1 reads DFQATT; CDR2 reads SNEGSKA (reference sequence). The CDR3 DNA sequence: TGCAGTGCTAGGGGTTCCTACGAGCAGTACTTC. This encodes CSARGSYEQYF.